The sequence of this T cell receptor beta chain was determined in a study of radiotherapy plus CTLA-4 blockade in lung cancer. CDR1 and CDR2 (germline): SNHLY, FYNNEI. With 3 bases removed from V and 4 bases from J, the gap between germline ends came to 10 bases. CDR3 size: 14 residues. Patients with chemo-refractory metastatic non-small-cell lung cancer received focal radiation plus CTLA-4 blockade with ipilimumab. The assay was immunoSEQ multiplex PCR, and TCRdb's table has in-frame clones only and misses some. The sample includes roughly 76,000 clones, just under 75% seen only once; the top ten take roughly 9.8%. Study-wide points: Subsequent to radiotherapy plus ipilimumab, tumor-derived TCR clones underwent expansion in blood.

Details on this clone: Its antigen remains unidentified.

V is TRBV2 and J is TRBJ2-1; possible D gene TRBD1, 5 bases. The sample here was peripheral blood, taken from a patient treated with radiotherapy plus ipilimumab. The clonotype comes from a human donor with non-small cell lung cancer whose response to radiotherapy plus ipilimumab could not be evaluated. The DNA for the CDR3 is TGTGCCAGCAGTGACTTGGGGCAATACAATGAGCAGTTCTTC. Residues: CASSDLGQYNEQFF.